One and the same sample provided the 2 T cell receptor beta chains below, sequenced in a study of T cell repertoires and HLA-DP antigens (dated by TCRdb to the late 2010s). What these receptors recognize is not known. The library relied on the immunoSEQ multiplex PCR assay. As stored in TCRdb, this immuneACCESS dataset retains in-frame rearrangements with V and J assigned. A fraction of the clones does not appear; measured against another copy, unresolved V genes explain less than half of the discrepancy, and the remainder lacks a known reason. The sample table lists approximately 86,000 clones, 86% of them with a count of one. Clones ranked in the top ten supply less than 2% of the sample. The sequencing input was CD4+ T cells from PBMCs. These TCRs come from a man aged 50-59 years in good health and CMV-seronegative.

This clone showed up just once. This sequence joins TRBV5-4 and TRBJ2-7; the match to TRBD2 covers 13 bases. The CDR3 loop spans 15 amino acids. The V segment lost 3 bases and the J segment 7 bases; nucleotides outside the gene matches: 7. Germline CDR1 reads SGHNT; CDR2 reads YYREEE (reference sequence). The CDR3 is CASSSGLAGAGEQYF. For the CDR3, the DNA is TGTGCCAGCAGCTCAGGACTAGCGGGAGCCGGGGAGCAGTACTTC. Variable domain in full (rest from reference TRBV5-4 and TRBJ2-7): ETGVTQSPTHLIKTRGQQVTLRCSSQSGHNTVSWYQQALGQGPQFIFQYYREEENGRGNFPPRFSGLQFPNYSSELNVNALELDDSALYLCASSSGLAGAGEQYFGPGTRLTVT.

The V and J genes are TRBV4-3 and TRBJ2-2; tentative D call: TRBD2 (6 bases). V lost 0 bases to trimming and J lost 0 bases, with 11 bases between them. The CDR3 is 17 amino acids. Germline CDR1 reads LGHNA; CDR2 reads YSLEER. CDR3 DNA sequence: TGCGCCAGCAGCCAAGAGGTCCTAGCGACGAACACCGGGGAGCTGTTTTTT. As protein: CASSQEVLATNTGELFF.